The entry below describes one T cell receptor (beta chain). This record belongs to a study of blood T cell repertoires in COVID-19. Turning to the study itself: T cells, B-cell-depleted T cells, or PBMCs supplied cDNA or gDNA.

Libraries were prepared by immunoSEQ multiplex PCR; TCRdb keeps only in-frame clonotypes and omits some of them. The sample records around 280,000 clones, 88% being singletons. V was cut by 0 bases and J by 3 bases, with 12 bases left in between. CDR1 and CDR2 (germline): SGHRS, YFSETQ. The CDR3 extends over 15 amino acids. Source material: peripheral blood. The clonotype was recovered from a woman between 25 and 40 years old with COVID-19, enrolled during active disease. The V and J genes are TRBV5-1 and TRBJ1-2; weak D call: TRBD1 (5 bases). For the CDR3, the DNA is TGCGCCAGCAGCTTGGATATGGGGCTCGACTATGGCTACACCTTC. It encodes CASSLDMGLDYGYTF.